This T cell receptor beta chain was sequenced in a study of cytomegalovirus exposure and HLA in healthy donors. Broader study findings: Using a false discovery rate of 0.05, a later analysis showed that around 16,000 TCR beta sequences were associated with HLA alleles.

Germline trimming cut 0 bases from V and 0 bases from J; bases unmatched to any gene: 1. CDR1 and CDR2 (germline): SGHTA, FQGNSA. The CDR3 runs 16 residues. PCR employed 60 Vbeta and 13 Jbeta primers. Sequenced by immunoSEQ multiplex PCR; TCRdb stores in-frame clones only, minus some. The sample lists under 130,000 clones; around 75% were seen once. As concerns this clone: Its antigen remains unknown.

This chain uses TRBV7-2 with TRBJ1-3, with 8 bases matching TRBD1. This sequence was found in a young man in good health and CMV-seropositive. Sequenced input: PBMCs. Here the CDR3 DNA reads TGTGCCAGCAGCTTAGCAGGACAGGGCTCTGGAAACACCATATATTTT. Encoded protein: CASSLAGQGSGNTIYF.